These T cell receptor beta chains were read from a single sample in a study of T cells in Graves' hyperthyroidism and ophthalmopathy. TCRdb passed the multiplex PCR reads through MiXCR, listing each CDR3 protein once. This table holds about 500,000 distinct CDR3 sequences, 15% to 20% found once. The sample taken for sequencing was blood. These TCRs come from a woman aged 18-29 years with Graves' hyperthyroidism. CDR3s include the opening cysteine and the closing phenylalanine or tryptophan. D genes are given only for firm matches. A clone size is listed for some rows: how often the clone was seen (once, few, many), or a class if it is expanded.

D gene	V gene	clone size	J gene	CDR3 protein	CDR3 DNA
TRBD2	TRBV7-2	.	TRBJ2-7	CASSEGTSGGTGQYF	TGTGCCAGCAGCGAAGGGACTAGCGGGGGGACTGGGCAGTACTTC
TRBD1	TRBV15	.	TRBJ1-2	CATSRAPGGGSGYTF	TGTGCCACCAGCAGAGCCCCAGGGGGCGGGAGTGGCTACACCTTC
.	TRBV7-8	many	TRBJ2-1	CASSLVTRDYNEQFF	TGTGCCAGCAGCTTAGTGACTAGGGACTACAATGAGCAGTTCTTC
TRBD1	TRBV5-4	many	TRBJ1-1	CASNPQGSSNTEAFF	TGTGCCAGCAACCCACAGGGGTCCTCGAACACTGAAGCTTTCTTT
TRBD1	TRBV25-1	.	TRBJ2-1	CASRLTWDSMTSEQFF	TGTGCCAGCAGGCTAACCTGGGACAGTATGACCAGTGAGCAGTTCTTC
.	TRBV6-2/TRBV6-3	many	TRBJ2-7	CASSFRGLEQYF	TGTGCCAGCAGTTTTCGGGGCTTGGAGCAGTACTTC
.	TRBV13	.	TRBJ1-1	CASSHRAPNTEAFF	TGTGCCAGCAGCCACCGGGCGCCGAACACTGAAGCTTTCTTT
.	TRBV12-3/TRBV12-4	.	TRBJ2-3	CASSFFPAKTDTQYF	TGTGCCAGCAGTTTTTTCCCGGCGAAAACAGATACGCAGTATTTT
TRBD1	TRBV9	.	TRBJ1-5	CASSAGTGPPNQPQHF	TGTGCCAGCAGCGCAGGGACAGGGCCGCCCAATCAGCCCCAGCATTTT
.	TRBV11-1	few	TRBJ2-1	CASRQSGNHNEQFF	TGTGCCAGCAGGCAATCCGGGAACCACAATGAGCAGTTCTTC
TRBD2	TRBV14	many	TRBJ2-5	CASSSLLGLAGGVEETQYF	TGTGCCAGCAGCTCTTTGTTGGGACTAGCGGGAGGAGTGGAAGAGACCCAGTACTTC
TRBD2	TRBV28	.	TRBJ2-2	CASRSSGTANTGELFF	TGTGCCAGCAGGAGTAGCGGGACCGCGAACACCGGGGAGCTGTTTTTT
TRBD1	TRBV6-1	few	TRBJ1-1	CASSEAQGDTEAFF	TGTGCCAGCAGTGAAGCCCAGGGGGACACTGAAGCTTTCTTT
TRBD2	TRBV5-1	many	TRBJ2-7	CASSSISSGPSSYEQYF	TGCGCCAGCAGCTCCATATCTAGCGGGCCGAGCTCCTACGAGCAGTACTTC
TRBD1	TRBV29-1	many	TRBJ2-3	CSVDGTVQGTDTQYF	TGCAGCGTTGACGGGACAGTTCAAGGCACAGATACGCAGTATTTT
.	TRBV27	.	TRBJ1-5	CASSYSQANNQPQHF	TGTGCCAGCAGTTACTCACAGGCAAACAATCAGCCCCAGCATTTT
TRBD2	TRBV3-1	many	TRBJ2-1	CASSQAPSGMLGRNEQFF	TGTGCCAGCAGCCAAGCTCCTAGCGGGATGCTGGGACGCAATGAGCAGTTCTTC
.	TRBV2	many	TRBJ1-1	CASSDGRSNTEAFF	TGTGCCAGCAGTGACGGCAGGTCCAACACTGAAGCTTTCTTT
.	TRBV12-3/TRBV12-4	many	TRBJ1-4	CASSLGGLLNEKLFF	TGTGCCAGCAGTTTAGGGGGTCTACTTAATGAAAAACTGTTTTTT
TRBD2	TRBV20-1	few	TRBJ2-7	CSASKAGPYEQYF	TGCAGTGCTAGTAAAGCGGGGCCCTACGAGCAGTACTTC
.	TRBV20-1	few	TRBJ2-7	CSARAPSGDRGEQYF	TGCAGTGCTAGAGCCCCATCCGGGGATCGGGGCGAGCAGTACTTC
.	TRBV2	.	TRBJ1-6	CASITDIEGYSYNSPLHF	TGTGCCAGCATCACCGACATCGAAGGTTACTCCTATAATTCACCCCTCCACTTT
TRBD2	TRBV28	many	TRBJ2-2	CASKQTSGSRDTGELFF	TGTGCCAGCAAGCAGACTAGCGGGAGCAGGGACACCGGGGAGCTGTTTTTT
TRBD2	TRBV7-8	many	TRBJ2-1	CASRPTAGTTNEQFF	TGTGCCAGCAGGCCGACAGCGGGAACCACAAATGAGCAGTTCTTC
.	TRBV5-1	few	TRBJ2-5	CASSPRDIQETQYF	TGCGCCAGCAGCCCAAGGGACATTCAAGAGACCCAGTACTTC
.	TRBV6-2/TRBV6-3	many	TRBJ2-1	CASSYVEGASSYNEQFF	TGTGCCAGCAGTTACGTAGAAGGGGCCAGCTCCTACAATGAGCAGTTCTTC
.	TRBV4-1	few	TRBJ2-4	CASSPSPGKVAKNIQYF	TGCGCCAGCAGCCCTTCTCCAGGGAAGGTAGCCAAAAACATTCAGTACTTC
TRBD2	TRBV19	.	TRBJ2-1	CASNTLAGALGEQFF	TGTGCCAGTAACACCCTAGCGGGAGCTTTGGGTGAGCAGTTCTTC
.	TRBV20-1	many	TRBJ2-5	CSAELGAETQYF	TGCAGTGCTGAATTGGGCGCGGAGACCCAGTACTTC
.	TRBV29-1	.	TRBJ2-5	CSGVGEIQETQYF	TGCAGCGGGGTAGGGGAAATCCAAGAGACCCAGTACTTC
.	TRBV15	once	TRBJ1-5	CATSGDGFGQPQHF	TGTGCCACCAGCGGAGACGGGTTCGGTCAGCCCCAGCATTTT
.	TRBV7-2	few	TRBJ2-3	CASSFGPTAGTDTQYF	TGTGCCAGCAGCTTTGGGCCTACCGCTGGCACAGATACGCAGTATTTT
TRBD1	TRBV2	many	TRBJ2-5	CASSSGTGGGETQYF	TGTGCCAGCAGTTCCGGGACAGGGGGCGGGGAGACCCAGTACTTC
TRBD2	TRBV2	many	TRBJ2-5	CASSDTGLADQETQYF	TGTGCCAGCAGTGATACGGGGCTAGCGGACCAAGAGACCCAGTACTTC
TRBD2	TRBV5-1	few	TRBJ2-7	CASSLGTSVHEQYF	TGCGCCAGCAGCTTGGGAACTAGCGTCCACGAGCAGTACTTC
.	TRBV4-1	.	TRBJ2-7	CASSQGYGNTYEQYF	TGCGCCAGCAGCCAAGGATATGGGAATACCTACGAGCAGTACTTC
TRBD1	TRBV6-1	.	TRBJ1-2	CASTSSQTGASLGGYTF	TGTGCCAGCACTTCCTCTCAGACAGGGGCCAGTTTGGGTGGCTACACCTTC
.	TRBV6-1	few	TRBJ2-1	CASSYAPSAYNEQFF	TGTGCCAGCAGTTATGCTCCATCAGCGTACAATGAGCAGTTCTTC
.	TRBV2	many	TRBJ2-3	CASSEKTTDTQYF	TGTGCCAGCAGTGAAAAGACTACAGATACGCAGTATTTT
TRBD2	TRBV20-1	.	TRBJ2-1	CSARLANQQFF	TGCAGTGCCAGACTAGCGAACCAGCAGTTCTTC
.	TRBV15	many	TRBJ1-1	CATSREGALTVEAFF	TGTGCCACCAGCAGAGAAGGAGCATTAACCGTTGAAGCTTTCTTT
TRBD2	TRBV4-3	few	TRBJ2-7	CASSPEVAGGKYEQYF	TGCGCCAGCAGCCCGGAGGTAGCGGGGGGGAAATACGAGCAGTACTTC
.	TRBV3-1	many	TRBJ1-2	CASSPRVANYGYTF	TGTGCCAGCAGCCCGCGGGTGGCTAACTATGGCTACACCTTC
.	TRBV7-2	.	TRBJ1-2	CASSFQGVVYGYTF	TGTGCCAGCAGCTTTCAGGGCGTAGTCTATGGCTACACCTTC
.	TRBV18	.	TRBJ2-5	CASSPSKIPGRHF	TGTGCCAGCTCACCAAGTAAGATTCCGGGACGCCACTTC
.	TRBV7-8	.	TRBJ2-7	CASSLAFLGPYERYF	TGTGCCAGCAGCTTAGCGTTTCTGGGACCCTACGAGCGGTACTTC
.	TRBV6-2/TRBV6-3	few	TRBJ2-1	CASSSQRTPYNEQFF	TGTGCCAGCAGTTCTCAGCGCACCCCTTACAATGAGCAGTTCTTC
TRBD1	TRBV19	few	TRBJ1-6	CASNAPGQGNSPLHF	TGTGCCAGTAACGCGCCAGGACAGGGGAATTCACCCCTCCACTTT
.	TRBV10-3	many	TRBJ1-1	CAISEWVNTEAFF	TGTGCCATCAGTGAGTGGGTGAACACTGAAGCTTTCTTT
TRBD1	TRBV2	many	TRBJ2-7	CASRRDRSYEQYF	TGTGCCAGCCGCCGGGACAGATCCTACGAGCAGTACTTC
.	TRBV2	many	TRBJ1-2	CASKRNYGYTF	TGTGCCAGCAAACGGAACTATGGCTACACCTTC
.	TRBV10-3	many	TRBJ2-7	CAISWDGSSYEQYF	TGTGCCATCAGCTGGGACGGAAGCTCCTACGAGCAGTACTTC
.	TRBV6-2/TRBV6-3	.	TRBJ1-5	CASSPPDRLGEGGNSNQPQHF	TGTGCCAGCAGCCCCCCTGACAGGCTGGGGGAGGGGGGGAATAGCAATCAGCCCCAGCATTTT
.	TRBV7-8	few	TRBJ1-5	CASSLPSQPQHF	TGTGCCAGCAGCTTACCCTCCCAGCCCCAGCATTTT
.	TRBV7-9	.	TRBJ1-2	CASSLDLLNGYTF	TGTGCCAGCAGCTTAGACTTACTAAATGGCTACACCTTC
.	TRBV2	few	TRBJ1-6	CASTEEGQSIYSPLHF	TGTGCCAGCACCGAAGAAGGACAGTCAATTTATTCACCCCTCCACTTT
TRBD2	TRBV7-6	few	TRBJ2-1	CASSLAIRTSGYNEQFF	TGTGCCAGCAGCTTAGCTATCAGGACTAGCGGCTACAATGAGCAGTTCTTC
TRBD2	TRBV14	.	TRBJ2-1	CASSPLAGGVPPYNEQFF	TGTGCCAGCAGCCCACTAGCGGGAGGGGTTCCACCCTACAATGAGCAGTTCTTC
.	TRBV12-5	few	TRBJ1-1	CASGLRAPAFF	TGTGCTAGTGGTTTGAGGGCGCCAGCTTTCTTT